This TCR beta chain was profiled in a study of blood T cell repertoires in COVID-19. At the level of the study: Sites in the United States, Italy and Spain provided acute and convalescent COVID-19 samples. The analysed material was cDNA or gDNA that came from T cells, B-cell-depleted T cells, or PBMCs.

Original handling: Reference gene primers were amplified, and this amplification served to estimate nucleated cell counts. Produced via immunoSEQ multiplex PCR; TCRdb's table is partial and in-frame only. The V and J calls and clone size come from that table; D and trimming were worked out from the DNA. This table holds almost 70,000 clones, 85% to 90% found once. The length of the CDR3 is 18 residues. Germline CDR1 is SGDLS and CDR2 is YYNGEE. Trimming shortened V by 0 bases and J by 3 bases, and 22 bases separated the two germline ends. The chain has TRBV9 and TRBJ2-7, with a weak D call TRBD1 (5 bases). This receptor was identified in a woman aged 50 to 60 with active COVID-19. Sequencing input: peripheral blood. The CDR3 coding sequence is TGTGCCAGCAGCGTAGTAGTGTCCCCCCAGGGAAGTGGCTACGAGCAGTACTTC. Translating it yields CASSVVVSPQGSGYEQYF.